This T cell receptor (beta chain) was obtained from a study of blood T cells in healthy people across ages. A sample-barcoded 5' primer and a J-beta primer mix were used in a second PCR of about 7 to 11 cycles. In TCRdb, the 5' RACE reads were re-called with MiXCR into one record per CDR3 protein. The sample records 980,000 or so distinct CDR3 sequences, around 48% being singletons. The germline V and J ends were trimmed by 5 bases and 2 bases, with 11 bases remaining between them. The V gene's germline CDR1 is SEHNR and CDR2 FQNEAQ (reference sequence). The CDR3 has 14 residues. The sequenced material came from blood. The receptor comes from a man under 40 in good health. The genes are TRBV7-9 and TRBJ2-3; no firm D call. Here the CDR3 reads CASSPPKPTDTQYF. Here the CDR3 DNA reads TGTGCCAGCAGCCCCCCTAAGCCCACAGATACGCAGTATTTT.